Detailed here is one T cell receptor (beta chain). The CDR3 totals 12 residues. V lost 5 bases to trimming and J lost 7 bases, with 14 bases between them. Germline V lookup: CDR1 GTSNPN, CDR2 SVGIG (reference sequence). Susac syndrome patients met recently defined diagnostic criteria for definite or probable disease. CD8+ and CD4+ T cells were negatively isolated; TEMRA cells were FACS-enriched. Random-hexamer reverse transcription was applied to about 0.45 to 1 ug RNA. Amplification of TCR beta CDR3 used immunoSEQ multiplex PCR across 54 Vbeta and 13 Jbeta. TCRdb called the immunoSEQ multiplex PCR reads again in MiXCR, with one record for every CDR3 protein. The table includes roughly 100,000 distinct CDR3 sequences, about 94% detected once. This specimen comes from a study of CD8 T cells in Susac syndrome. Study-wide context: When blood was drawn, patients with Susac syndrome were on intravenous immunoglobulin alone, on corticosteroids, or therapy-naive.

Material: CD4+ T cells from PBMCs. The origin of this receptor is a human donor with Susac syndrome. V and J are TRBV30 and TRBJ1-1; D call uncertain. CDR3 residues: CAWGNDGREAFF. The CDR3 nucleotides read TGTGCCTGGGGGAACGACGGCCGTGAAGCTTTCTTT. The full variable domain, in which reference TRBV30 and TRBJ1-1 provide the parts outside the CDR3, is SQTIHQWPATLVQPVGSPLSLECTVEGTSNPNLYWYRQAAGRGLQLLFYSVGIGQISSEVPQNLSASRPQDRQFILSSKKLLLSDSGFYLCAWGNDGREAFFGQGTRLTVV.